This T cell receptor (beta chain) was sequenced in a study of cytomegalovirus exposure and HLA in healthy donors. Repertoires were generated with immunoSEQ multiplex PCR, while TCRdb's copy carries only in-frame clones and drops some. The data contain over 200,000 clones, approximately 87% of them singletons. What was sequenced was PBMCs. This receptor was taken from a woman aged 18-30 years in good health and CMV-seronegative.

The CDR3 region is CASSITGWEGYTF. The CDR3 DNA is TGTGCCAGCAGCATTACAGGGTGGGAAGGCTACACCTTC. This chain uses TRBV5-4 with TRBJ1-2, with TRBD1 as a possible D gene (6 bases). The CDR3 totals 13 residues. V was clipped by 4 bases and J by 8 bases, with 15 bases between them. Germline loops: CDR1 SGHNT, CDR2 YYREEE (reference sequence).